This TCR beta chain was sequenced for a study of blood T cell repertoires in COVID-19. This clone has a single count. Original processing methods: Quantification of nucleated cells was approximated via reference gene primer amplification. Using immunoSEQ multiplex PCR, the repertoire was profiled, and TCRdb retains in-frame clones only, with some absent. The V and J calls and clone size were taken over from that table, and D and trimming were inferred from the DNA. The repertoire has roughly 300,000 clones, 85% to 90% of them found once; the top ten carry approximately 1.4%. V lost 6 bases to trimming and J lost 2 bases, with 14 bases between them. This CDR3 region has 14 residues. Germline V gives CDR1 SQVTM, CDR2 ANQGSEA.

V is TRBV29-1 and J is TRBJ2-1; possible D gene TRBD2, 6 bases. The sequencing sample was made of peripheral blood. This TCR derives from a woman aged 40-49 years who had recovered from COVID-19. The CDR3 sequence is CSVESSDPYNEQFF. Here the CDR3 DNA reads TGCAGCGTGGAGTCTAGCGATCCCTACAATGAGCAGTTCTTC.